Below, one T cell receptor (beta chain) is given with its context. Its antigen is unidentified. A read error may produce the germline difference seen at one junction end. Collection of blood occurred at baseline, at cycle 4 day 1, and at cycle 7 day 1. Produced via immunoSEQ multiplex PCR; TCRdb's table is partial and in-frame only. The data hold 40,000 or so clones, with more than 75% observed a single time. Germline CDR1 LNHDA, CDR2 SQIVND (reference sequence). The CDR3 spans 15 residues. The sample comes from a study of OX40 agonist ivuxolimab in advanced cancers. Study-wide context: Ivuxolimab, an agonistic anti-OX40 (CD134) antibody, was given to patients. A mean age of about 59 years, range roughly 23 to 79, was recorded, and roughly 80% were male.

General study points: Expanded clones tended on average to be more numerous among CD8+ T cells than CD4+.

The receptor was isolated from an adult with an advanced solid tumor such as melanoma, head and neck, liver or kidney cancer. The chain joins TRBV19 to TRBJ1-2; 10 bases map to TRBD1. Sequencing was performed on CD4+ or CD8+ T cells sorted from blood, taken in a trial of the OX40 agonist ivuxolimab. The CDR3 spells CASSLSGQGTYGCTF. The CDR3 nucleotides are TGTGCCAGTAGTCTCTCGGGACAGGGGACCTATGGCTGCACCTTC. The full variable domain, with the rest looked up from reference TRBV19 and TRBJ1-2, is DGGITQSPKYLFRKEGQNVTLSCEQNLNHDAMYWYRQDPGQGLRLIYYSQIVNDFQKGDIAEGYSVSREKKESFPLTVTSAQKNPTAFYLCASSLSGQGTYGCTFGSGTRLTVV.